The 22 T cell receptor beta chains below were found in one sample sequenced in a study of shared T cell receptors in the human thymus. Method: immunoSEQ multiplex PCR; TCRdb's copy keeps in-frame clones and lacks some. The table has roughly 660,000 clones, over 75% seen once. These sequences were also reported in another study, on human thymus T cells.

The sequencing sample was made of thymocytes. These receptors were obtained from a boy under three years old with a congenital heart defect.

V is TRBV25-1 and J is TRBJ2-1; 7 nucleotides agree with TRBD2. J lost 8 bases, V lost 8 bases, and 12 bases had no gene match. This CDR3 has 14 residues. CDR1 is MGHDK and CDR2 is SYGVNS in the germline V gene. Here the CDR3 reads CASRGLPSLHEQFF. CDR3 DNA: TGTGCCAGCCGGGGACTACCCAGTTTACATGAGCAGTTCTTC.

The J gene is TRBJ2-3, the V gene TRBV11-2; 12 bases align to TRBD2. J was trimmed by 4 bases and V by 4 bases; bases with no gene match: 9. The CDR3 is 17 residues long. CDR1 and CDR2 (germline): SGHAT, FQNNGV. CDR3 DNA sequence: TGTGCCAGCAGCTGTTTACTAGCGGGAGGCCCAGCAGATACGCAGTATTTT. Protein: CASSCLLAGGPADTQYF. The entire variable domain, with the rest obtained from reference TRBV11-2 and TRBJ2-3, is as follows: EAGVAQSPRYKIIEKRQSVAFWCNPISGHATLYWYQQILGQGPKLLIQFQNNGVVDDSQLPKDRFSAERLKGVDSTLKIQPAKLEDSAVYLCASSCLLAGGPADTQYFGPGTRLTVL.

The chain recombines TRBV4-3 with TRBJ2-2, with 9 bases lining up with TRBD1. The CDR3 spans 14 residues. Losses at the gene ends were 2 bases for V and 8 bases for J; bases not matched to a gene: 3. Per the germline V gene, CDR1 is LGHNA and CDR2 is YSLEER. The CDR3 region is CASSQWDRAGELFF. CDR3 bases: TGCGCCAGCAGCCAATGGGACAGGGCAGGGGAGCTGTTTTTT.

This chain joins TRBV29-1 and TRBJ2-6; D not resolved. The CDR3 is 14 amino acids. Trimming stripped 6 bases from V and 3 bases from J, with 12 bases between. In germline, CDR1 is SQVTM, CDR2 ANQGSEA. CDR3 protein: CSVGGQSGANVLTF. The CDR3 bases are TGCAGCGTCGGCGGCCAGAGTGGGGCCAACGTCCTGACTTTC.

The gene calls are TRBV29-1 and TRBJ1-2, with 7 bases matching TRBD1. J gave up 0 bases and V 2 bases, and 30 bases lay outside the gene matches. The germline V gene encodes CDR1 SQVTM and CDR2 ANQGSEA. The CDR3 covers 23 residues. This CDR3 reads CSVEQKLGQGDAINPISNYGYTF. Written as DNA, the CDR3 is TGCAGCGTTGAACAAAAACTAGGGCAGGGGGACGCCATAAATCCGATATCTAACTATGGCTACACCTTC.

The rearrangement uses TRBV28 and TRBJ2-1, with 14 bases matching TRBD2. V shed 4 bases and J 0 bases; nucleotides not matched to a gene: 17. The germline V gene encodes CDR1 MDHEN and CDR2 SYDVKM. This CDR3 is built from 22 residues. The CDR3 sequence: CASSYPSGLAGALAYSYNEQFF. As DNA, the CDR3 is TGTGCCAGCAGTTATCCCTCGGGACTAGCGGGAGCATTAGCCTACTCCTACAATGAGCAGTTCTTC. Looking up the rest from reference TRBV28 and TRBJ2-1 gives the full variable domain: DVKVTQSSRYLVKRTGEKVFLECVQDMDHENMFWYRQDPGLGLRLIYFSYDVKMKEKGDIPEGYSVSREKKERFSLILESASTNQTSMYLCASSYPSGLAGALAYSYNEQFFGPGTRLTVL.

The chain employs TRBV5-8 and TRBJ2-2; D perhaps matches TRBD2 (6 bases). The V gene lost 9 bases and the J gene lost 0 bases, with 15 bases spanning the gap. This CDR3 region has 15 residues. CDR1 is SGHTS, CDR2 YDEGEE, per germline. Here the CDR3 DNA reads TGTGCCATCACGCTCGGGGGAACGAACACCGGGGAGCTGTTTTTT. This translates into CAITLGGTNTGELFF.

As to this clone: At one boundary the junction diverges from the germline segment, which might be a read error. The chain combines TRBV20-1 with TRBJ2-7, with D possibly TRBD2 on 6 matching bases. The CDR3 spans 11 residues. Germline V gene sequence: CDR1 DFQATT, CDR2 SNEGSKA (reference sequence). CDR3: CSASANGRHPF. CDR3 DNA sequence: TGCAGTGCTTCGGCTAATGGGAGGCACCCCTTC.

The chain joins TRBV5-4 to TRBJ2-7; 8 bases map to TRBD2. CDR3 size: 16 residues. Germline CDR1 is SGHNT and CDR2 is YYREEE (reference sequence). The junction had 14 bases not matched to a gene; V was cut back by 4 bases and J by 5 bases. Written as DNA, the CDR3 is TGTGCCAGCAGCCGAATTGCGGGACTAGTGTTGAACGAGCAGTACTTC. This gives the protein CASSRIAGLVLNEQYF.

This clone appeared a single time. This chain uses TRBV5-5 with TRBJ2-7; 9 nucleotides match TRBD1. This CDR3 spans 16 amino acids. With 4 bases clipped from V and 5 bases from J, the junction kept 13 bases outside the gene matches. Germline assignment: CDR1 SGHKS and CDR2 YYEKEE (reference sequence). CDR3 nucleotide sequence: TGTGCCAGCAGCAATCGCACGGGACAGGGTTTCCACGAGCAGTACTTC. Amino acids: CASSNRTGQGFHEQYF. Full variable domain (remainder filled in from reference TRBV5-5 and TRBJ2-7): DAGVTQSPTHLIKTRGQQVTLRCSPISGHKSVSWYQQVLGQGPQFIFQYYEKEERGRGNFPDRFSARQFPNYSSELNVNALLLGDSALYLCASSNRTGQGFHEQYFGPGTRLTVT.

The rearrangement links TRBV30 to TRBJ1-2, with 7 bases lining up with TRBD1. The V segment lost 7 bases and the J segment 2 bases; nucleotides outside the gene matches: 22. The length of the CDR3 is 18 residues. Germline V gene data show CDR1 as GTSNPN and CDR2 as SVGIG (reference sequence). CDR3 amino acids: CASLSLTGQLEPNYGYTF. CDR3 DNA: TGTGCCTCCCTGAGCCTCACGGGACAGCTCGAGCCCAACTATGGCTACACCTTC.

V gene TRBV11-2 combines with J gene TRBJ1-5, with TRBD1 matching 9 bases. The CDR3 covers 14 residues. Losses at the gene ends were 4 bases for V and 7 bases for J; bases not matched to a gene: 5. CDR1 SGHAT and CDR2 FQNNGV come from the germline V gene. CDR3 DNA sequence: TGTGCCAGCAGCTCGACAGGGGGTGAGCAGCCCCAGCATTTT. It codes for CASSSTGGEQPQHF.

The rearrangement joins TRBV12-5 to TRBJ2-1, with 7 bases fitting TRBD2. Germline lookup yields CDR1 LGHNT and CDR2 FRNRAP. The CDR3 loop spans 15 amino acids. V shed 0 bases, J shed 6 bases, and the junction held 5 bases outside the gene matches. The CDR3, as DNA: TGTGCTAGTGGTTTGGTACAGGCGGGAGCCAATGAGCAGTTCTTC. Encoded protein: CASGLVQAGANEQFF.

The CDR3 region is CASSQVLGSGGSKYF. The CDR3 DNA reads as TGTGCCAGCAGCCAAGTGCTAGGTTCTGGCGGCTCCAAGTACTTC. The chain has TRBV4-2 and TRBJ2-4; D gene unclear. Per germline, CDR1 LGHNA and CDR2 YNFKEQ. Trimming shortened V by 1 base and J by 14 bases, and 21 bases separated the two germline ends. CDR3 length equals 15 residues.

The chain uses TRBV2 and TRBJ2-1; 10 bases are a match to TRBD2. The CDR3 loop spans 19 amino acids. From germline, CDR1 is SNHLY and CDR2 FYNNEI. V dropped 6 bases and J dropped 5; count of bases not matched to a gene: 19. This CDR3 reads CASRNPPRGSGRAHNEQFF. In DNA, the CDR3 is TGTGCCAGCAGGAACCCTCCCCGGGGGAGCGGGAGGGCTCACAATGAGCAGTTCTTC.

V usage is TRBV19 and J usage is TRBJ2-3; weak D call: TRBD1 (5 bases). This CDR3 has 13 amino acids. CDR1 is LNHDA and CDR2 is SQIVND in the germline V gene (reference sequence). Trimming took 8 bases from V and 1 from J, leaving 10 bases between them. CDR3 sequence: CASGKTGTDTQYF. The CDR3 coding sequence is TGTGCCAGTGGAAAGACAGGCACAGATACGCAGTATTTT.

This chain links TRBV4-1 with TRBJ2-4; weak D call: TRBD2 (5 bases). This CDR3 spans 16 amino acids. CDR1 MGHRA and CDR2 YSYEKL come from the germline V gene. V was pared by 5 bases and J by 2 bases, with 16 bases between. CDR3 sequence: CASSIGEPGTKNIQYF. The CDR3 DNA sequence: TGCGCCAGCAGCATCGGGGAGCCGGGGACCAAAAACATTCAGTACTTC.

This clone was detected many times. CDR3 loop: CAISSGRAYEQYF. CDR3 bases: TGTGCCATCAGTAGCGGGAGGGCCTACGAGCAGTACTTC. V and J are TRBV10-3 and TRBJ2-7, with 10 bases identical to TRBD2. Germline loops: CDR1 ENHRY, CDR2 SYGVKD. With V trimmed by 5 bases and J by 2 bases, 0 bases remained unmatched. The CDR3 runs 13 residues.

V gene TRBV29-1 combines with J gene TRBJ2-1; 11 bases are shared with TRBD2. The CDR3 contains 17 residues. CDR1 is SQVTM, CDR2 ANQGSEA, per germline. The J segment lost 8 bases and the V segment lost 4 bases, leaving 16 bases of the junction unmatched. The CDR3 spells CSVAPPLLAGGSHEQFF. The DNA of the CDR3 is TGCAGCGTTGCCCCCCCCCTCTTAGCGGGAGGGTCACATGAGCAGTTCTTC.

This rearrangement joins TRBV14 to TRBJ2-6, with TRBD1 matching 7 bases. Germline loops: CDR1 SGHDN, CDR2 FVKESK. J gave up 0 bases and V 4 bases, and 18 bases lay outside the gene matches. This CDR3 has 21 amino acids. The CDR3 sequence is CASSPNGTAPPKPSGANVLTF. In DNA form, the CDR3 reads TGTGCCAGCAGCCCTAACGGGACAGCTCCCCCCAAGCCCTCTGGGGCCAACGTCCTGACTTTC.

The chain employs TRBV4-3 and TRBJ1-2; D is perhaps TRBD1 (5 bases). Germline CDR1 reads LGHNA; CDR2 reads YSLEER. This CDR3 spans 15 amino acids. V gave up 0 bases and J gave up 3 bases, with 11 bases separating them. The CDR3 reads CASSQDQGRYYGYTF. The CDR3 DNA reads as TGCGCCAGCAGCCAAGATCAGGGAAGGTACTATGGCTACACCTTC.

In nucleotides, the CDR3 is TGTGCCAGCAGTGCGGGACATATTTACGAGCAGTACTTC. This codes for CASSAGHIYEQYF. The chain joins TRBV2 to TRBJ2-7; weak D call: TRBD1 (6 bases). This CDR3 has 13 amino acids. The germline V gene encodes CDR1 SNHLY and CDR2 FYNNEI. Trimming pared 4 bases from V and 4 bases from J, leaving 11 bases between. The variable domain in full, with the rest retrieved from reference TRBV2 and TRBJ2-7, is EPEVTQTPSHQVTQMGQEVILRCVPISNHLYFYWYRQILGQKVEFLVSFYNNEISEKSEIFDDQFSVERPDGSNFTLKIRSTKLEDSAMYFCASSAGHIYEQYFGPGTRLTVT.